The TCR beta chain under discussion was sequenced for a study of cytomegalovirus exposure and HLA in healthy donors. Broader study findings: Exclusion applied to some V segments, including TRBV6-2 and TRBV6-3, as they were indistinguishable. TCR beta V- and J-gene trimming was later associated with a missense DCLRE1C variant.

The PCR employed 60 Vbeta primers together with 13 Jbeta primers. Method: immunoSEQ multiplex PCR; TCRdb's copy keeps in-frame clones and lacks some. The sample includes about 170,000 clones, 75% to 90% of them seen just once. Trimming pared 0 bases from V and 6 bases from J, leaving 15 bases between. Germline V gene lookup returns CDR1 LGHNA and CDR2 YNFKEQ. This CDR3 has 16 residues. In the case of this clone: Its specificity is unknown.

The rearrangement links TRBV4-2 to TRBJ2-4, with D uncertain. The receptor was derived from a woman aged 50 to 60 in good health and CMV-seropositive. The sample was PBMCs. The CDR3 region has the DNA TGTGCCAGCAGCCAAGAATCGCGGAGCGCAAGAAACATTCAGTACTTC. Amino acid sequence: CASSQESRSARNIQYF.